These 8 T cell receptor gamma chains share one sample of origin, sequenced in a study of gamma-delta chains in newborns, infants, children. TCRdb fed the reads into CATT to redo clone calling. The table has over 1,500 gamma-chain clones, almost 70% seen once. Material: blood. The source of these receptors is a child who was a newborn, infant or young child, either healthy, febrile or measles-vaccinated (not recorded which).

The chain recombines TRGV9 with TRGJP. TCRdb is silent on the J gene; assignment here came from matching the DNA to germline. Germline CDR1 GITISATS, CDR2 ISYDGTV (reference sequence). The V and J ends lost 3 bases and 8 bases, in that order; junction bases with no gene match: 10. This CDR3 has 17 residues. Written as DNA, the CDR3 is TGTGCCTTGTGGGAGCCCGCCGGTCAGTTGGGCAAAAAAATCAAGGTATTT. It yields the protein CALWEPAGQLGKKIKVF.

Concerning this clone itself: The limits of the CDR3 on the DNA are not certain, so only TCRdb's listed CDR3 is given. The J gene went uncalled, whereas the V gene is TRGV5. CDR1 is VINAFY and CDR2 is YDVSNSKD in the germline V gene. The CDR3 adds up to 35 amino acids, both ends counted. The CDR3 here is CATWDRWRGTGIIRNSLAVEQHLLSQVSIGRIQHF.

The V call is TRGV2, the J call TRGJ1 or TRGJ2. TCRdb records no J gene; here it was assigned by comparing the DNA to germline. Trimming removed 8 bases from V and 11 bases from J; junction bases left unmatched: 12. CDR3 length: 11 amino acids. Germline V gene lookup returns CDR1 EGSNGY and CDR2 YDSYNSKV. CDR3 loop: CATYFGGEKLF. In nucleotides, the CDR3 is TGTGCCACCTATTTTGGGGGGGAGAAACTCTTT.

The V gene reported is TRGV9; the J gene is uncalled. CDR3 size: 17 residues. CDR1 and CDR2 (germline): GITISATS, ISYDGTV (reference sequence). CDR3 sequence reads: CALWESHEELGKKIKVF. In DNA form, the CDR3 reads TGTGCCTTGTGGGAGTCCCACGAGGAGTTGGGCAAAAAAATAAAGGTATTT.

The V call is TRGV2, the J call TRGJ1 or TRGJ2. The J gene, left out of TCRdb, was set here by checking the DNA against germline. After removal of 0 bases from V and 12 bases from J, the junction contained 5 bases not matched to a gene. Germline values: CDR1 EGSNGY, CDR2 YDSYNSKV. There are 11 residues in the CDR3. The CDR3 region is CATWDGPGKLF. CDR3 in DNA: TGTGCCACCTGGGACGGGCCGGGGAAACTCTTT.

Only a few counts were recorded for this clone. Other DNA sequences in this specimen translate into the identical CDR3. The V call is TRGV9, the J call TRGJP. No J gene is reported in TCRdb; it was inferred here by comparing the DNA with germline. Trimming took 1 base from V and 4 from J; bases not matched to a gene: 4. CDR3 size: 17 residues. Looked up from germline, CDR1 is GITISATS and CDR2 is ISYDGTV (reference sequence). CDR3 protein: CALWEVRQELGKKIKVF. CDR3 coding DNA: TGTGCCTTGTGGGAGGTCAGACAAGAGTTGGGCAAAAAAATCAAGGTATTT.

The rearrangement joins TRGV9 to TRGJP. As TCRdb names no J gene, one was assigned here on the basis of a DNA match to germline. The CDR3 runs to 15 residues. J was trimmed by 6 bases and V by 6 bases; bases with no gene match: 5. From germline, CDR1 is GITISATS and CDR2 ISYDGTV (reference sequence). CDR3 sequence reads: CALWQGELGKKIKVF. CDR3 bases: TGTGCCTTGTGGCAGGGAGAGTTGGGCAAAAAAATCAAGGTATTT.

This chain connects TRGV2 to TRGJ1 or TRGJ2. As TCRdb names no J gene, one was assigned here on the basis of a DNA match to germline. The CDR3 contains 13 residues. Germline assignment: CDR1 EGSNGY and CDR2 YDSYNSKV. V trimming: 0 bases; J trimming: 6 bases; junction bases outside the gene matches: 5. The CDR3 loop is CATWDGLAYKKLF. For the CDR3, the DNA is TGTGCCACCTGGGACGGGCTGGCTTATAAGAAACTCTTT.